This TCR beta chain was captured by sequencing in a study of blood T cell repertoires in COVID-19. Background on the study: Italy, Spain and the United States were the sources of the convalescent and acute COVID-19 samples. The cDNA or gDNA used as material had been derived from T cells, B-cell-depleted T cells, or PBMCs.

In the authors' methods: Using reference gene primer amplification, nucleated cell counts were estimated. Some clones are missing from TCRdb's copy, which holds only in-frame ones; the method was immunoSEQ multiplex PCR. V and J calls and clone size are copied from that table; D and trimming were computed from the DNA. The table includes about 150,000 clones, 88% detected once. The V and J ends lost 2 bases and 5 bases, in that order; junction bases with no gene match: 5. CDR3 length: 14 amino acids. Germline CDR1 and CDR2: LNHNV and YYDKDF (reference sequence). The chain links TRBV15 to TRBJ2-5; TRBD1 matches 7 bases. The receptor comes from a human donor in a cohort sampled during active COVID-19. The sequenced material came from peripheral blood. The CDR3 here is CATSRIGGGETQYF. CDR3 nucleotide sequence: TGTGCCACCAGCAGAATAGGGGGCGGCGAGACCCAGTACTTC.